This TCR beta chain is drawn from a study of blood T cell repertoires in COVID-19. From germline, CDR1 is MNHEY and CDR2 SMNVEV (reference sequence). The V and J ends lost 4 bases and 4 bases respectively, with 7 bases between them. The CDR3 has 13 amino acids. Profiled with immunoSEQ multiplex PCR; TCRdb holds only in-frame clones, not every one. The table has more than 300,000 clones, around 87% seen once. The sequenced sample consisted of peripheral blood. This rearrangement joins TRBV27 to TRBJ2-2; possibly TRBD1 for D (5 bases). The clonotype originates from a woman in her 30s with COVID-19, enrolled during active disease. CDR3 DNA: TGTGCCAGCAGTTCAGGGCCCACCGGGGAGCTGTTTTTT. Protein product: CASSSGPTGELFF.